This TCR beta chain appears in the sequencing data of a study of cytomegalovirus exposure and HLA in healthy donors. PCR amplification relied on 60 Vbeta primers (plus 13 Jbeta primers). The assay was immunoSEQ multiplex PCR, and TCRdb's table has in-frame clones only and misses some. The table has 100,000 to 120,000 clones, under 85% seen once. The sample holds a few counts of this clone. The sequence was obtained from a man aged 25 to 40 in good health and CMV-seropositive. The sample was PBMCs.

The CDR3 region is CASSVGQGGYTF. For the CDR3, the DNA is TGTGCCAGCAGCGTCGGACAGGGTGGCTACACCTTC. The chain couples TRBV13 to TRBJ1-2, with 8 positions matching TRBD1. CDR1 PRHDT and CDR2 FYEKMQ come from the germline V gene (reference sequence). The CDR3 length is 12 residues. V was pared by 5 bases and J by 7 bases, with 3 bases of the junction left unmatched.